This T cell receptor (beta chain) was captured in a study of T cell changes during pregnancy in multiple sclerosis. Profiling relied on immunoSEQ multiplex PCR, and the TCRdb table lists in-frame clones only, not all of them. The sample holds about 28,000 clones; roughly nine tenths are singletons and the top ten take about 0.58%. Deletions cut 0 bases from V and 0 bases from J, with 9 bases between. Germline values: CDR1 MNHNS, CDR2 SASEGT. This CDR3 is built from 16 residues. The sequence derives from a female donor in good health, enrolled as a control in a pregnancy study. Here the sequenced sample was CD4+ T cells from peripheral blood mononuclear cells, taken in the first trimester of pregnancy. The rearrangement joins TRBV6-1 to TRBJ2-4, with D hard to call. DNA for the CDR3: TGTGCCAGCAGTGAAGCGAAAGTACTAGCCAAAAACATTCAGTACTTC. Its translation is CASSEAKVLAKNIQYF.